A single sample is the source of the 3 T cell receptor beta chains below, sequenced in a study of Ad26.COV2.S vaccination and SARS-CoV-2 variants. The treatment is: about 20 received Ad26.COV2.S at low or high dose, single or two shots; about five received placebo; per-sample allocation not given. All samples were drawn on day 63, counting from the first vaccine or placebo injection. Clones were sequenced by immunoSEQ multiplex PCR, and TCRdb holds only the in-frame ones, with some missing. This table has around 400,000 clones, about 88% appearing once. Source: peripheral blood, taken in a trial of Ad26.COV2.S vaccine versus placebo. These receptors came from a person between 18 and 59 years old who received the Ad26.COV2.S COVID-19 vaccine or a placebo.

Comment on this clone: Other DNA sequences in the sample encode the same CDR3. The chain carries TRBV4-1 and TRBJ1-2, with 8 bases fitting TRBD1. Trimming took 3 bases from V and 4 from J; bases not matched to a gene: 4. This CDR3 has 14 residues. Germline CDR1 MGHRA, CDR2 YSYEKL. The CDR3 nucleotides read TGCGCCAGCAGCCAGTCGACAGGGGTCTATGGCTACACCTTC. This translates into CASSQSTGVYGYTF.

CDR3: CASSSNLSYRRDRGMLSYGYTF. The CDR3 region has the DNA TGTGCCAGCAGTTCGAATCTCTCCTATCGGCGGGACAGGGGAATGCTCAGCTATGGCTACACCTTC. V and J are TRBV28 and TRBJ1-2, with 10 positions matching TRBD1. The germline CDR1 and CDR2 sequences are MDHEN and SYDVKM. The CDR3 spans 22 residues. Trimming at V came to 4 bases and at J to 4 bases, leaving 27 bases not matched to a gene.

The rearrangement joins TRBV3-1 (or the pseudogene TRBV3-2) to TRBJ1-1; TRBD1 is a possible D gene (6 bases). The germline gives CDR1 LGHDT, CDR2 YNNKEL (reference sequence). Trimming cost V 2 bases and J 1 base, with 14 bases left between them. The CDR3 has 16 amino acids. This chain's CDR3 is CASSQRTVRANTEAFF. The CDR3 DNA reads TGTGCCAGCAGCCAACGGACAGTGAGGGCGAACACTGAAGCTTTCTTT.